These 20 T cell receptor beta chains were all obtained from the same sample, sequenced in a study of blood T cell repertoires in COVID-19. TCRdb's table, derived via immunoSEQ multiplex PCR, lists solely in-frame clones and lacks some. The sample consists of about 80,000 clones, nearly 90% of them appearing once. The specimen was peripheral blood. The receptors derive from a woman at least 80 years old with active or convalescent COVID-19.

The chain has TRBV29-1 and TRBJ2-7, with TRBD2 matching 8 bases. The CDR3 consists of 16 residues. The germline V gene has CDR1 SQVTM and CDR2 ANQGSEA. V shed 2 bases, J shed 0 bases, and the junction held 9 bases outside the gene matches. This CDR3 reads CSVESVTSVSSYEQYF. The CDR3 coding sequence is TGCAGCGTTGAATCCGTGACTAGCGTAAGCTCCTACGAGCAGTACTTC.

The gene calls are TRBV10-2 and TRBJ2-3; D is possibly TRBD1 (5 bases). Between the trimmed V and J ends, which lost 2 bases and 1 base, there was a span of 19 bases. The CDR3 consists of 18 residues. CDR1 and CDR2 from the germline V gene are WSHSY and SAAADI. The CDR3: CASSERGRGFQGTDTQYF. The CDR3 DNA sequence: TGCGCCAGCAGTGAGAGGGGAAGGGGCTTCCAAGGCACAGATACGCAGTATTTT.

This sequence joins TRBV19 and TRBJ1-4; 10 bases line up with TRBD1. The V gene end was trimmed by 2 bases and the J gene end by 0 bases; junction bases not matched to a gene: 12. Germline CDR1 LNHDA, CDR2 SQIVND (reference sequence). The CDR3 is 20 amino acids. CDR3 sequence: CASSIPPGQGLSATNEKLFF. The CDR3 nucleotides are TGTGCCAGTAGTATACCCCCGGGACAGGGGTTGTCTGCAACTAATGAAAAACTGTTTTTT.

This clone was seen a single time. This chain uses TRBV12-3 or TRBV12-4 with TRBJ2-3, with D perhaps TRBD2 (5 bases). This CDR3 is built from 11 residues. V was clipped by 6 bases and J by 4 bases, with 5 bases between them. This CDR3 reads CASSGADTQYF. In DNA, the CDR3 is TGTGCCAGCAGCGGGGCAGATACGCAGTATTTT.

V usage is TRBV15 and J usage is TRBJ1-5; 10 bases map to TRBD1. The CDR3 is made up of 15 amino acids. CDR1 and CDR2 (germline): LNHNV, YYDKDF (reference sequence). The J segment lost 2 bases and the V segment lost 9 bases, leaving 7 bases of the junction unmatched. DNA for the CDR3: TGTGCCACGAAGACAGGGGGCTTTGGCAATCAGCCCCAGCATTTT. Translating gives CATKTGGFGNQPQHF.

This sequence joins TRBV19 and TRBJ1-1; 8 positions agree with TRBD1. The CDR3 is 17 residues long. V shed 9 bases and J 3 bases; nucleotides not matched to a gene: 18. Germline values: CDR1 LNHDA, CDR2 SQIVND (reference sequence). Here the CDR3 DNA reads TGTGCCAGCCGAAGCCCGACAGGGGAGGGGTACGACACTGAAGCTTTCTTT. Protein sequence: CASRSPTGEGYDTEAFF. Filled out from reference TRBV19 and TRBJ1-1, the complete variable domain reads DGGITQSPKYLFRKEGQNVTLSCEQNLNHDAMYWYRQDPGQGLRLIYYSQIVNDFQKGDIAEGYSVSREKKESFPLTVTSAQKNPTAFYLCASRSPTGEGYDTEAFFGQGTRLTVV.

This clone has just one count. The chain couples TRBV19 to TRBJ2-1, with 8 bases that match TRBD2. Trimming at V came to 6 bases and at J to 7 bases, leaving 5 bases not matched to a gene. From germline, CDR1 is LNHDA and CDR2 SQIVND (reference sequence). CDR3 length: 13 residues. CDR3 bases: TGTGCCAGTAGCGGACTAGCCGAAAATGAGCAGTTCTTC. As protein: CASSGLAENEQFF.

CDR3 amino acids: CASSLEGGYGELFF. CDR3 DNA: TGTGCCAGCAGCTTGGAAGGGGGCTACGGGGAGCTGTTTTTT. This sequence joins TRBV5-4 and TRBJ2-2, with TRBD1 matching over 7 bases. The CDR3 is 14 residues long. Germline V gives CDR1 SGHNT, CDR2 YYREEE (reference sequence). The J segment lost 7 bases and the V segment lost 0 bases, leaving 3 bases of the junction unmatched.

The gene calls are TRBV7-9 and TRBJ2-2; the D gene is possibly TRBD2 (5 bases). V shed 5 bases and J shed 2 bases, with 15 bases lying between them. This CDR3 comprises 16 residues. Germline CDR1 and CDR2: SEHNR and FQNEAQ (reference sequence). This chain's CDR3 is CASSDRGSFNTGELFF. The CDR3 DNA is TGTGCCAGCAGCGATCGCGGGTCCTTCAACACCGGGGAGCTGTTTTTT. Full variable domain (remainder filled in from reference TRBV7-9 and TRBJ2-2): DTGVSQNPRHKITKRGQNVTFRCDPISEHNRLYWYRQTLGQGPEFLTYFQNEAQLEKSRLLSDRFSAERPKGSFSTLEIQRTEQGDSAMYLCASSDRGSFNTGELFFGEGSRLTVL.

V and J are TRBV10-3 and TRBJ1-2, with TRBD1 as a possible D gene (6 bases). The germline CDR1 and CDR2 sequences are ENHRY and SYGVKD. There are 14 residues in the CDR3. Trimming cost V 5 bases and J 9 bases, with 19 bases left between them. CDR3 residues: CAISQDRDIKSYTF. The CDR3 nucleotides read TGTGCCATCAGTCAAGACCGGGACATTAAGAGCTACACCTTC.

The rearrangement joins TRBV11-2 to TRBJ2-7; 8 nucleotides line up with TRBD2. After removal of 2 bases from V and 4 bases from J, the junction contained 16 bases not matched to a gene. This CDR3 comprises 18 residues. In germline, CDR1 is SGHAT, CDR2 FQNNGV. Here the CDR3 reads CASSLIVGTGTRVYEQYF. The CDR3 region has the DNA TGTGCCAGCAGCTTAATTGTCGGGACCGGGACTAGGGTGTACGAGCAGTACTTC. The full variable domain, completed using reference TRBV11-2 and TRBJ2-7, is EAGVAQSPRYKIIEKRQSVAFWCNPISGHATLYWYQQILGQGPKLLIQFQNNGVVDDSQLPKDRFSAERLKGVDSTLKIQPAKLEDSAVYLCASSLIVGTGTRVYEQYFGPGTRLTVT.

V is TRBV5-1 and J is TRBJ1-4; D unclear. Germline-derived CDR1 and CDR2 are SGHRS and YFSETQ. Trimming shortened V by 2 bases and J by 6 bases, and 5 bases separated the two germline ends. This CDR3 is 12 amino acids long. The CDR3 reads CASSLTDEKLFF. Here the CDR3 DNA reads TGCGCCAGCAGCTTAACAGATGAAAAACTGTTTTTT.

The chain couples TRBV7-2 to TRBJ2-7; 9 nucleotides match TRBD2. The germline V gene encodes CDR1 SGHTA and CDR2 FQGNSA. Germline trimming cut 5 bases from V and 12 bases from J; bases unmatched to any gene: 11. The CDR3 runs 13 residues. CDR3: CASSPRLAGVLYF. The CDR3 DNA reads TGTGCCAGCAGCCCACGATTAGCGGGAGTTCTGTACTTC.

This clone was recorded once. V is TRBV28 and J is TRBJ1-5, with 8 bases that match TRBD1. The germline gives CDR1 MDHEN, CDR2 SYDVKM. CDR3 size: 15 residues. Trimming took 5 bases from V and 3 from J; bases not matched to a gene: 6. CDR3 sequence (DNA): TGTGCCAGCAGTCCCAGGACAGGGTCCAATCAGCCCCAGCATTTT. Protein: CASSPRTGSNQPQHF.

This CDR3 reads CATSDPWTGEAFF. CDR3 sequence (DNA): TGTGCCACCAGTGACCCGTGGACTGGCGAAGCTTTCTTT. The J gene is TRBJ1-1, the V gene TRBV24-1; D not resolved. Germline lookup yields CDR1 KGHDR and CDR2 SFDVKD. The CDR3 covers 13 residues. The V end was cut by 4 bases, the J end by 8 bases, with 13 bases between.

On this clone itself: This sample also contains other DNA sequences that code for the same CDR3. The CDR3 reads CASSFTGNTEAFF. In DNA, the CDR3 is TGTGCCAGCAGCTTTACCGGGAACACTGAAGCTTTCTTT. V gene TRBV12-3 or TRBV12-4 combines with J gene TRBJ1-1; D is unresolved. This CDR3 is built from 13 residues. The germline V and J ends were trimmed by 6 bases and 1 base, with 9 bases remaining between them.

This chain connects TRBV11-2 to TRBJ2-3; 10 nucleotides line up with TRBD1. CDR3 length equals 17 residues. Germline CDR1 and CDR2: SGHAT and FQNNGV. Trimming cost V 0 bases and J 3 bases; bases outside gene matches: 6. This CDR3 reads CASSLEGQGFGTDTQYF. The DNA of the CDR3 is TGTGCCAGCAGCTTAGAGGGACAGGGGTTTGGAACAGATACGCAGTATTTT.

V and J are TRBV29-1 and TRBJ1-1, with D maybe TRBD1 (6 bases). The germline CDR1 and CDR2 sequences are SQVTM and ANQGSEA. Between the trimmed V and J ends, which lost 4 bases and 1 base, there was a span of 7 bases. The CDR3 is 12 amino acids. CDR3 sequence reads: CSVGTANTEAFF. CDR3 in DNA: TGCAGCGTTGGGACAGCGAACACTGAAGCTTTCTTT.

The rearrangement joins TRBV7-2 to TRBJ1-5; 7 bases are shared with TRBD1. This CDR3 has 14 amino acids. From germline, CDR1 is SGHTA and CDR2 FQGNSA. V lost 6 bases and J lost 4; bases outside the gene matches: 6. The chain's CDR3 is CASSYTGANQPQHF. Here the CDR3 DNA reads TGTGCCAGCAGTTATACAGGGGCTAATCAGCCCCAGCATTTT.

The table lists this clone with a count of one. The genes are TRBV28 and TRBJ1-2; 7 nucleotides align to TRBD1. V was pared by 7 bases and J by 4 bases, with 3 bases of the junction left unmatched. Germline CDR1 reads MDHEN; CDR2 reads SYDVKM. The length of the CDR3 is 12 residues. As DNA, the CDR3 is TGTGCCAGCAATAACAGGGGCTATGGCTACACCTTC. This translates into CASNNRGYGYTF.